The rows below give T cell receptor beta chains drawn from one sample of a study of CD8 T cells in Susac syndrome. MiXCR was run by TCRdb on the immunoSEQ multiplex PCR reads, yielding one entry per CDR3 protein. The profile shows approximately 180,000 distinct CDR3 sequences, under 95% of them singletons. The sequenced material came from CD4+ T cells from PBMCs. Receptors originate from a human donor with multiple sclerosis. CDR3s include the opening cysteine and the closing phenylalanine or tryptophan. Each record gives: clone size, D gene, V gene, J gene, CDR3 protein, CDR3 DNA. The D gene is left open where the match is weak. For some rows the clone size is stated as once, few or many, or as a class when expanded; others skip it.

once	.	TRBV4-1	TRBJ2-7	CASSGTPVSYEQYF	TGCGCCAGCAGCGGGACCCCCGTCTCCTACGAGCAGTACTTC
.	.	TRBV5-1	TRBJ1-2	CASSTTGSSYGYTF	TGCGCCAGCAGCACCACAGGGAGTTCCTATGGCTACACCTTC
.	.	TRBV5-1	TRBJ2-7	CASSLEGFEQYF	TGCGCCAGCAGCTTGGAGGGGTTCGAGCAGTACTTC
.	.	TRBV20-1	TRBJ1-1	CSARDLGGRAEAFF	TGCAGTGCTAGAGATCTCGGGGGGAGGGCTGAAGCTTTCTTT
.	.	TRBV9	TRBJ2-3	CASSVAQDTQYF	TGTGCCAGCAGCGTAGCACAGGATACGCAGTATTTT
.	.	TRBV6-1	TRBJ1-6	CASNVRGYRDNSPLHF	TGTGCCAGCAATGTACGGGGGTACAGGGACAATTCACCCCTCCACTTT
.	TRBD2	TRBV20-1	TRBJ2-7	CSAQRGGQNYEQYF	TGCAGTGCTCAAAGGGGAGGGCAAAACTACGAGCAGTACTTC
.	.	TRBV5-1	TRBJ1-1	CASSDPPAHTEAFF	TGCGCCAGCAGTGACCCGCCAGCCCACACTGAAGCTTTCTTT
.	.	TRBV5-1	TRBJ1-2	CASRERGYGYTF	TGCGCCAGCAGAGAGAGGGGCTATGGCTACACCTTC
.	TRBD1	TRBV7-2	TRBJ2-7	CASSSLGQAYEQYF	TGTGCCAGCAGCTCTCTGGGACAGGCCTACGAGCAGTACTTC
once	TRBD1	TRBV3-1	TRBJ1-2	CASSQPWTGGSPHYGYTF	TGTGCCAGCAGCCAACCGTGGACAGGGGGATCCCCTCACTATGGCTACACCTTC
.	.	TRBV5-1	TRBJ1-4	CASSWAGARNEKLFF	TGCGCCAGCAGCTGGGCCGGGGCTCGGAATGAAAAACTGTTTTTT
.	.	TRBV7-2	TRBJ2-5	CASSLRRPETQYF	TGTGCCAGCAGCTTACGGAGACCGGAGACCCAGTACTTC
.	.	TRBV19	TRBJ2-5	CASSIGNREEWETQYF	TGTGCCAGTAGTATAGGAAACAGGGAAGAGTGGGAGACCCAGTACTTC
.	TRBD1	TRBV27	TRBJ2-7	CASSLRGGTGGVYEQYF	TGTGCCAGCAGTTTACGCGGGGGGACAGGGGGCGTTTACGAGCAGTACTTC
.	.	TRBV27	TRBJ2-7	CASSLRDGYYEQYF	TGTGCCAGCAGTTTACGGGACGGATACTACGAGCAGTACTTC
.	.	TRBV7-3	TRBJ2-2	CASSTATLGRSTGELFF	TGTGCCAGCAGCACCGCTACCCTTGGTAGAAGCACCGGGGAGCTGTTTTTT
.	TRBD2	TRBV25-1	TRBJ2-1	CASSEPSGGADEQFF	TGTGCCAGCAGTGAACCTAGCGGGGGGGCGGATGAGCAGTTCTTC
.	.	TRBV9	TRBJ1-4	CASSVGATNEKLFF	TGTGCCAGCAGCGTAGGTGCAACTAATGAAAAACTGTTTTTT
.	.	TRBV29-1	TRBJ2-4	CSVGGQSKNIQYF	TGCAGCGTTGGCGGACAGTCCAAAAACATTCAGTACTTC
.	.	TRBV9	TRBJ2-3	CASSVVGAADTQYF	TGTGCCAGCAGCGTAGTAGGGGCGGCAGATACGCAGTATTTT
.	TRBD2	TRBV10-2	TRBJ2-5	CASGWAGEETQYF	TGCGCCAGCGGATGGGCGGGAGAAGAGACCCAGTACTTC
.	TRBD1	TRBV6-6	TRBJ1-1	CASSTRGHTEAFF	TGTGCCAGCAGTACCAGGGGGCACACTGAAGCTTTCTTT
.	.	TRBV6-6	TRBJ2-7	CATQTSAYEQYF	TGTGCCACCCAGACTTCAGCCTACGAGCAGTACTTC
.	.	TRBV4-3	TRBJ2-7	CASSQDQGEQYF	TGCGCCAGCAGCCAGGACCAGGGAGAGCAGTACTTC
.	.	TRBV20-1	TRBJ1-3	CSASGITGGGNTIYF	TGCAGTGCTAGCGGAATCACAGGAGGTGGAAACACCATATATTTT